Described below is a single TCR beta chain sequence and its context. The antigen this receptor binds is unknown. Base qualities are missing; no much larger clone stands one base away. From the cysteine through the phenylalanine, the CDR3 covers 15 amino acids. Of all the DNA, just the CDR3 is kept, 45 bases in frame from base 1. Relative to germline, V is 2 bases shorter and J is 0 bases shorter, with 8 bases between their ends. CDR1 and CDR2, per the germline V gene, are KGHSH and LQKENI. This specimen belongs to a study of shared clonotypes between healthy human individuals (dated by TCRdb to 2018 to 2020). In the study overall: Two women and a few men aged 18 to 49 years were included in the cohort. The study deeply sequenced blood TCR repertoires of about 5 healthy adults to estimate repertoire size and the extent of clonotype sharing between individuals. To increase sequencing depth and limit assay-specific biases, TCR repertoire library preparation and sequencing were carried out by different laboratories using diverse techniques. Per donor, leukapheresis produced somewhere between about 0.9 and 9 billion PBMCs. Per donor, three plates each were used for CD4 naive and CD4 memory, two for CD8 naive, and one for CD8 memory.

Overall study outcomes, separate from this receptor: The small number of donors limited the genetic and exposure-history diversity represented. Pairwise subsampling led to the expectation that sequencing depth would affect the degree of clonotype sharing among donors. Only blood was sampled, and tissue TCR repertoires likely differ from those in blood. Compared with non-shared clonotypes, clonotypes shared by all four sorted-subset donors had higher generation probabilities. When several donors were compared, the shared fraction of clonotypes was 5% to 6.5% for naive CD4, 3.5% for naive CD8, 2% to 2.5% for memory CD4, and around 0.37% for memory CD8. Rarefaction of sorted-subset datasets indicated incomplete sequencing despite the large sequencing depth. Larger estimated clonotype richness was generally found for naive subsets than for memory subsets.

Using the deep immunoSEQ assay, TCR CDR3 regions were amplified from genomic DNA by multiplex PCR. Genomic DNA extracted from each cell subset was distributed evenly over all wells of several immunoSEQ 96-well plates, and each plate served as one replicate. For sorted subsets, 200 ng of genomic DNA, equivalent to 25,000 to 35,000 T cell genomes, went into each replicate PCR. Purified libraries were quantified with a Qubit 3.0 fluorometer, sized on a Bioanalyzer 2100, and re-quantified with the KAPA Library Quantification kit. Every immunoSEQ 96-well plate was sequenced on a dedicated single-read 150-cycle Illumina NextSeq 550 flow cell. As for how the authors treated the data: Because only junctional sequences without quality scores were contained in the immunoSEQ output, filtering matching that applied to full-length reads could not be performed. Sequences were annotated with PyIR, a Python wrapper for IgBLAST v1.9, and V/J genes and CDR3 were assigned using IMGT germline references. Reads were removed for weak V/J assignments (E-value above 1e-6), missing CDR3, stop codons, out-of-frame junctions, or ambiguous translated residues. V3J clonotypes were defined as sequences sharing an identical inferred V gene, J gene, and CDR3 amino acid sequence. The percentage overlap between two repertoires was calculated by dividing the number of shared unique clonotypes by the size of the smaller repertoire. Repertoire richness was assessed with RTK rarefaction, the Chao1 estimator, and Recon v2.1 estimates of unobserved clonotypes. For all TCRbeta clonotypes obtained by the gDNA method from several donors, generation probabilities were computed with OLGA. The table was pulled from immuneACCESS by TCRdb, which kept in-frame rearrangements only. Such tables lose some clones; where checked, under half of the loss comes from unresolved V genes, and the rest has no known cause. V and J calls and clone size follow that table, whereas D and trimming were derived from the DNA. The sample table shows some 2,000,000 clones, and roughly 95% are seen once. The ten largest clones represent 0.13% of the sample.

The donors were healthy, HIV-negative adults with no recently reported acute infections or vaccinations. Only Caucasian adults living in Nashville, Tennessee, USA were represented among the donors. CD4+ T cells were enriched by magnetic negative selection, after which naive cells were positively selected on CD45RA and the negative fraction was taken as the memory subset. Blood was obtained by leukapheresis, after which PBMCs were separated by Ficoll-Histopaque density gradient centrifugation and cryopreserved in liquid nitrogen vapor phase. Purity and quantity of every magnetically sorted T cell population were checked by analytical flow cytometry. Genomic DNA was isolated from each sorted fraction and quantified by UV absorbance on a Nanodrop 2000c.

The chain uses TRBV18 and TRBJ1-5; the D gene is unclear. This TCR derives from a man between 18 and 29 years old in good health. Specimen: naive CD4+ T cells sorted from blood. Interpreted using the paper, the cell subset or site label stands for: CD45RA+ positively selected. At the DNA level, the sequence is TGTGCCAGCTCACCAGGAGTGAATAGCAATCAGCCCCAGCATTTT. This is translated as CASSPGVNSNQPQHF.